The sample holds one count of the clone carrying this T cell receptor (beta chain). Enrollment of patients from Seattle took place during active infection, with longitudinal follow-up. Data came from immunoSEQ multiplex PCR; TCRdb stores just in-frame clones and leaves some out. The sample has 400,000 or so clones, 70% to 90% seen once; the top ten hold under 2%. These data originate in a study of blood T cell repertoires in COVID-19. V gave up 1 base and J gave up 6 bases; unmatched junction bases: 7. CDR1 and CDR2 from the germline V gene are SGHTA and FQGNSA. The CDR3 consists of 16 residues. The chain uses TRBV7-2 and TRBJ1-5, with 9 nucleotides matching TRBD1. The sequence was obtained from a woman aged 40 to 50 with COVID-19, enrolled during active disease. The sequenced sample consisted of peripheral blood. CDR3 region: CASSLVPGQGVQPQHF. The CDR3 DNA sequence: TGTGCCAGCAGCTTAGTTCCGGGACAGGGAGTTCAGCCCCAGCATTTT.